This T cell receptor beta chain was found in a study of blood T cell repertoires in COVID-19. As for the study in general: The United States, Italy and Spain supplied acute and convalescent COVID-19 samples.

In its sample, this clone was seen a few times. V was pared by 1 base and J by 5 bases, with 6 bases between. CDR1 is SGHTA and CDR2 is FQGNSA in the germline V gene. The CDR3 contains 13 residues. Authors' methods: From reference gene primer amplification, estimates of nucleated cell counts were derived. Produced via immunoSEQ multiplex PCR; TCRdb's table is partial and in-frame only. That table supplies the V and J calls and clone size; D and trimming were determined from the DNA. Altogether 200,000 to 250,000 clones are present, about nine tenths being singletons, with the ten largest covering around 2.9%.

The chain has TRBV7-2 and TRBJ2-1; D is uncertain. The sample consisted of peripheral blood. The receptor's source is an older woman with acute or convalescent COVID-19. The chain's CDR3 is CASSLGRNNEQFF. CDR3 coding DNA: TGTGCCAGCAGCTTAGGGCGGAACAATGAGCAGTTCTTC.